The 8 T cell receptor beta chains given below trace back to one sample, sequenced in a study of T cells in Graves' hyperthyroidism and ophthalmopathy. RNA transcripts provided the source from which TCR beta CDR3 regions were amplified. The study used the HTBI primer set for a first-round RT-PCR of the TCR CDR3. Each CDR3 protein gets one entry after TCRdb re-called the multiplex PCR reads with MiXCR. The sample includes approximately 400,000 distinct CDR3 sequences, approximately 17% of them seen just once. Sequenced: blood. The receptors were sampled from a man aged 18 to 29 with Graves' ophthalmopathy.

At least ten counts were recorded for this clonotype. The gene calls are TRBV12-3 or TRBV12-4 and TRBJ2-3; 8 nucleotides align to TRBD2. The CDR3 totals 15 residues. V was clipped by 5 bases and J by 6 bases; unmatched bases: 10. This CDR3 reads CASSRDQGLVDTQYF. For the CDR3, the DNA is TGTGCCAGCAGTCGAGATCAGGGACTAGTTGATACGCAGTATTTT.

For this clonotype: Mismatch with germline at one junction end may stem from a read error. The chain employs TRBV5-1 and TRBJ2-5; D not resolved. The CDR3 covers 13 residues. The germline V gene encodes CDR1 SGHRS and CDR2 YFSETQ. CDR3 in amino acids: CANSLDAAETQYF. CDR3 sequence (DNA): TGCGCCAACAGCTTGGATGCGGCAGAGACCCAGTACTTC.

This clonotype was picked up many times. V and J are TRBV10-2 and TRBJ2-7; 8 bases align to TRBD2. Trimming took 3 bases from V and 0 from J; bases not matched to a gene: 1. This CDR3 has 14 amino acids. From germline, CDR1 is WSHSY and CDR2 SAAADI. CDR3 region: CASSDGGASYEQYF. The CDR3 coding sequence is TGCGCCAGCAGTGACGGGGGGGCCTCCTACGAGCAGTACTTC.

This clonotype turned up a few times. The CDR3 here is CASSWGNSNQPQHF. Written as DNA, the CDR3 is TGTGCCAGCAGTTGGGGGAATAGCAATCAGCCCCAGCATTTT. This chain joins TRBV28 and TRBJ1-5; maybe TRBD1 (5 bases). CDR3 length: 14 amino acids. The V gene's germline CDR1 is MDHEN and CDR2 SYDVKM. V lost 4 bases and J 0 bases, leaving 7 bases between the germline ends.

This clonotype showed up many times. Here the CDR3 reads CASRMTGDSYEQYF. DNA for the CDR3: TGTGCCAGCAGAATGACAGGGGACTCCTACGAGCAGTACTTC. The genes are TRBV7-9 and TRBJ2-7; 8 positions agree with TRBD1. The V gene end was trimmed by 6 bases and the J gene end by 0 bases; junction bases not matched to a gene: 4. Germline V gene data show CDR1 as SEHNR and CDR2 as FQNEAQ (reference sequence). The CDR3 is made up of 14 amino acids.

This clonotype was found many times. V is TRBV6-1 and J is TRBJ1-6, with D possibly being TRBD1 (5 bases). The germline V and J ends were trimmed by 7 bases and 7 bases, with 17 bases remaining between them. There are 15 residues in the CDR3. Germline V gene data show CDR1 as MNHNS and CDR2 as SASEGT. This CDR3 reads CASTPTGTLNSPLHF. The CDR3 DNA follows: TGTGCCAGCACCCCCACGGGGACCCTCAATTCACCCCTCCACTTT.

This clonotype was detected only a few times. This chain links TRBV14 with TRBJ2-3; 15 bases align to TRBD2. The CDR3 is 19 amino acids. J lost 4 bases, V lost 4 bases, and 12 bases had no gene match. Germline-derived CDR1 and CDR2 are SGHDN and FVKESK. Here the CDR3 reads CASSLSGLAGGPVADTQYF. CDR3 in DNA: TGTGCCAGCAGCCTTTCAGGACTAGCGGGGGGGCCGGTCGCAGATACGCAGTATTTT.

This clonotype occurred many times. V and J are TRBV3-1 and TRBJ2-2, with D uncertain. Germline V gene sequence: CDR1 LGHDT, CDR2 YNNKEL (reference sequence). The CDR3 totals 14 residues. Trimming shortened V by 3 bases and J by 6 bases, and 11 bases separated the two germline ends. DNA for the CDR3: TGTGCCAGCAGCCAGTTTCTTCCGTCCGGGGAGCTGTTTTTT. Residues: CASSQFLPSGELFF.